This entry features one T cell receptor beta chain sequence. Germline V CDR1 and CDR2: SQVTM, ANQGSEA. After removal of 6 bases from V and 3 bases from J, the junction contained 6 bases not matched to a gene. The CDR3 contains 15 residues. The sample comes from a study of blood T cell repertoires in COVID-19. Study background: Whether acute or convalescent, the COVID-19 samples came from the United States, Italy and Spain.

Clones were read by immunoSEQ multiplex PCR, and TCRdb kept only the in-frame ones, dropping some. The sample holds about 160,000 clones, 70% to 85% seen once. The sample taken for sequencing was peripheral blood. The rearrangement joins TRBV29-1 to TRBJ2-3; 13 bases map to TRBD2. This TCR was recovered from a woman of 80 years or more with acute or convalescent COVID-19. The CDR3, as DNA: TGCAGCGTCGCTAGGACTAGCGGGAGAACAGATACGCAGTATTTT. The encoded protein is CSVARTSGRTDTQYF.